These T cell receptor beta chains were read from a single sample in a study of cytomegalovirus exposure and HLA in healthy donors. TCRdb keeps only in-frame clones here, not all; method: immunoSEQ multiplex PCR. The sample lists fewer than 200,000 clones, roughly 85% occurring once. The sequencing sample was made of PBMCs. These receptors came from a man between 35 and 55 years old in good health and CMV-seronegative. CDR3s include the opening cysteine and the closing phenylalanine or tryptophan. D genes are given only for firm matches. Clone size is not always given. Where it is, it says once, few, many or a class for expanded clones.

size: .
J: TRBJ2-7
D: .
V: TRBV30
DNA: TGTGCCTGGAGTCCTGCCTACGAGCAGTACTTC
CDR3: CAWSPAYEQYF

size: .
J: TRBJ2-5
D: .
V: TRBV2
DNA: TGTGCCAGCAGTGAAGGAACGGGAGAAGAGACCCAGTACTTC
CDR3: CASSEGTGEETQYF

size: .
J: TRBJ2-1
D: .
V: TRBV19
DNA: TGTGCCAGTAGTATGAGCGGGCTATACAATGAGCAGTTCTTC
CDR3: CASSMSGLYNEQFF

size: .
J: TRBJ2-1
D: .
V: TRBV7-2
DNA: TGTGCCAGCAGCCGATTTCTCACAGATACTGATGAGCAGTTCTTC
CDR3: CASSRFLTDTDEQFF

size: .
J: TRBJ2-5
D: TRBD1
V: TRBV5-1
DNA: TGCGCCAGCAGCTCCCGGACAGGGGGGTTAGAGACCCAGTACTTC
CDR3: CASSSRTGGLETQYF

size: .
J: TRBJ2-7
D: .
V: TRBV20-1
DNA: TGCAGTGCTCCTCTACTCTACGAGCAGTACTTC
CDR3: CSAPLLYEQYF

size: .
J: TRBJ2-4
D: .
V: TRBV10-3
DNA: TGTGCCATCAGTCCGACGGGAGACAAAAACATTCAGTACTTC
CDR3: CAISPTGDKNIQYF

size: .
J: TRBJ2-2
D: .
V: TRBV5-4
DNA: TGTGCCAGCAGCGCCAGCGAGAACACCGGGGAGCTGTTTTTT
CDR3: CASSASENTGELFF

size: .
J: TRBJ2-3
D: TRBD2
V: TRBV19
DNA: TGTGCCAGTAGTACATCTAGCGGGGCAGATACGCAGTATTTT
CDR3: CASSTSSGADTQYF

size: .
J: TRBJ2-1
D: TRBD2
V: TRBV13
DNA: TGTGCCAGCAGCGGGGGAGGGAGTTTCCCCTACAATGAGCAGTTCTTC
CDR3: CASSGGGSFPYNEQFF

size: .
J: TRBJ2-3
D: TRBD1
V: TRBV25-1
DNA: TGTGCCAGCAGTGAGGACAGGGGCTATAGCACAGATACGCAGTATTTT
CDR3: CASSEDRGYSTDTQYF

size: .
J: TRBJ1-1
D: .
V: TRBV6-4
DNA: TGTGCCAGCAGGGAACTAATGAACACTGAAGCTTTCTTT
CDR3: CASRELMNTEAFF

size: .
J: TRBJ2-7
D: .
V: TRBV14
DNA: TGTGCCAGCAGCCAAGGTTTAGGGGGATTCTCCTACGAGCAGTACTTC
CDR3: CASSQGLGGFSYEQYF

size: once
J: TRBJ2-2
D: .
V: TRBV6-1
DNA: TGTGCCAGCAGCGCGGGAACTACCGGGGAGCTGTTTTTT
CDR3: CASSAGTTGELFF

size: .
J: TRBJ2-1
D: .
V: TRBV9
DNA: TGTGCCAGCAGCGTAGACCCAAGAGGGCCCTCGAATGAGCAGTTCTTC
CDR3: CASSVDPRGPSNEQFF

size: .
J: TRBJ2-3
D: TRBD2
V: TRBV27
DNA: TGTGCCAGCACCAAACCGGGGGGGGATACGCAGTATTTT
CDR3: CASTKPGGDTQYF

size: few
J: TRBJ2-7
D: .
V: TRBV7-9
DNA: TGTGCCAGCAGCTTAAGGCGTACAGGGCAAAAATCGGTGGAGCAGTACTTC
CDR3: CASSLRRTGQKSVEQYF

size: few
J: TRBJ2-7
D: TRBD2
V: TRBV28
DNA: TGTGCCAGCAGAGAAACGGGACTAGCGGGCTCGTCCTACGAGCAGTACTTC
CDR3: CASRETGLAGSSYEQYF

size: .
J: TRBJ2-5
D: TRBD2
V: TRBV4-1
DNA: TGCGCCAGCAGCCAACCCGGCGGGAGGCGGACCCAGTACTTC
CDR3: CASSQPGGRRTQYF

size: .
J: TRBJ2-7
D: TRBD2
V: TRBV19
DNA: TGTGCCAGTAGTATAAGTGGTGTGGGCGGGAGCCCCACGGAGCAGTACTTC
CDR3: CASSISGVGGSPTEQYF

size: .
J: TRBJ2-2
D: .
V: TRBV10-3
DNA: TGTGCCATCACGTCTAGCGTTACCGGGGAGCTGTTTTTT
CDR3: CAITSSVTGELFF

size: few
J: TRBJ2-7
D: TRBD1
V: TRBV30
DNA: TGTGCCTGGAGTGGGGGCCGGTACAGGGGAGCAAGTTACGAGCAGTACTTC
CDR3: CAWSGGRYRGASYEQYF

size: once
J: TRBJ1-1
D: .
V: TRBV21-1
DNA: TGTGCCAGCAGCAAAAAAAAGGGCGGGACAGGGTTCACTCCCCGCATCATCATGAACACTGAAGCTTTCTTT
CDR3: CASSKKKGGTGFTPRIIMNTEAFF

size: once
J: TRBJ1-2
D: .
V: TRBV19
DNA: TGTGCCAGTACCACGGCGGAGACAGGCAATGGCTACACCTTC
CDR3: CASTTAETGNGYTF

size: .
J: TRBJ1-1
D: TRBD1
V: TRBV19
DNA: TGTGCCAGTAGTCCTGACAGGGGGTCCGACACTGAAGCTTTCTTT
CDR3: CASSPDRGSDTEAFF

size: .
J: TRBJ2-1
D: TRBD2
V: TRBV2
DNA: TGTGCCAGCAGTGCCGGGACTAGCGCTTTCAATGAGCAGTTCTTC
CDR3: CASSAGTSAFNEQFF

size: .
J: TRBJ2-6
D: .
V: TRBV4-1
DNA: TGCGCCAGCAGCCCCCCGACTGGGTCTGGGGCCAACGGCCTGACTTTC
CDR3: CASSPPTGSGANGLTF

size: .
J: TRBJ2-5
D: .
V: TRBV5-1
DNA: TGCGCCAGCAGCTCCCTAGCTATGGCAGGAGAAGGGGAGACCCAGTACTTC
CDR3: CASSSLAMAGEGETQYF

size: .
J: TRBJ1-1
D: .
V: TRBV6-1
DNA: TGTGCCAGCAGTTTCGGACAAGTGAACACTGAAGCTTTCTTT
CDR3: CASSFGQVNTEAFF

size: .
J: TRBJ2-3
D: TRBD2
V: TRBV27
DNA: TGTGCCAGCAGTTTGGTTGGACTAGCGGGCACAGATACGCAGTATTTT
CDR3: CASSLVGLAGTDTQYF

size: once
J: TRBJ1-4
D: TRBD1
V: TRBV5-4
DNA: TGTGCCAGCAGCCCTTCGACAGGGGGCTTGGTAACTAATGAAAAACTGTTTTTT
CDR3: CASSPSTGGLVTNEKLFF

size: .
J: TRBJ2-3
D: .
V: TRBV4-1
DNA: TGCGCCAGCAGCCAAGATCTTAATCTTCGGTCTACATCCAGGAGGGCGCAGTATTTT
CDR3: CASSQDLNLRSTSRRAQYF

size: once
J: TRBJ2-2
D: TRBD2
V: TRBV4-1
DNA: TGCGCCAGCAGCCAAGTTGGGGTAGTGACTAGCGGGATTAACGGGGAGCTGTTTTTT
CDR3: CASSQVGVVTSGINGELFF

size: .
J: TRBJ1-1
D: .
V: TRBV5-1
DNA: TGCGCCAGCAGCTTGAGCCGGGTTACGGGTGAAGCTTTCTTT
CDR3: CASSLSRVTGEAFF

size: .
J: TRBJ1-1
D: TRBD1
V: TRBV28
DNA: TGTGCCAGCAGTTGGACAGGGGACACTGAAGCTTTCTTT
CDR3: CASSWTGDTEAFF

size: .
J: TRBJ2-2
D: .
V: TRBV7-2
DNA: TGTGCCAGCAGCTTAGTCGGGACTCGGAACACCGGGGAGCTGTTTTTT
CDR3: CASSLVGTRNTGELFF

size: .
J: TRBJ2-6
D: TRBD1
V: TRBV28
DNA: TGTGCCAGCAGTTTATTAGGGACAGTCGCCTCTGGGGCCAACGGCCTGACTTTC
CDR3: CASSLLGTVASGANGLTF

size: .
J: TRBJ1-2
D: .
V: TRBV5-1
DNA: TGCGCCAGCAGCCCGCAGGGCAGGGATATGAGCTACACCTTC
CDR3: CASSPQGRDMSYTF

size: few
J: TRBJ2-3
D: TRBD1
V: TRBV13
DNA: TGTGCCAGCAGCCATGGACAGGGGGCGAAAGGTACGCAGTATTTT
CDR3: CASSHGQGAKGTQYF

size: .
J: TRBJ2-1
D: .
V: TRBV27
DNA: TGTGCCAGCAGTTTTTCGGGGGATTCCTCGGAAGGAGCGTACAATGAGCAGTTCTTC
CDR3: CASSFSGDSSEGAYNEQFF

size: .
J: TRBJ2-2
D: TRBD2
V: TRBV30
DNA: TGTGCCTGTAGCGGGAGAGTGGACACCGGGGAGCTGTTTTTT
CDR3: CACSGRVDTGELFF

size: .
J: TRBJ2-7
D: .
V: TRBV5-1
DNA: TGCGCCAGCAGCCTCCTGGGACACTCCTACGAGCAGTACTTC
CDR3: CASSLLGHSYEQYF